The rows below give T cell receptor beta chains drawn from one sample of a study of T cell responses to AZD1222 COVID-19 vaccine. Libraries were prepared by immunoSEQ multiplex PCR; TCRdb keeps only in-frame clonotypes and omits some of them. This sample contains around 140,000 clones. Sequenced: peripheral blood. These receptors were taken from an adult in good health. Each CDR3 is given with its conserved first and last residue. D genes are given only for firm matches.

D gene	V gene	J gene	CDR3 DNA	CDR3 protein
.	TRBV28	TRBJ2-5	TGTGCCAGCAGTTTATTCCTTCGGAGGGGAGAGACCCAGTACTTC	CASSLFLRRGETQYF
TRBD1	TRBV18	TRBJ2-5	TGTGCCAGCTCACCATTGGGACAGGGTTCGGAGACCCAGTACTTC	CASSPLGQGSETQYF
.	TRBV18	TRBJ2-1	TGTGCCAGCTCGCCCCAGGGCGTTAACTCCTACAATGAGCAGTTCTTC	CASSPQGVNSYNEQFF
.	TRBV10-3	TRBJ1-5	TGTGCCATCAGTGAGTCAGAGGGGCCCGATCAGCCCCAGCATTTT	CAISESEGPDQPQHF
TRBD1	TRBV29-1	TRBJ2-3	TGCAGCGTCCCGGACAGGGGCACAGATACGCAGTATTTT	CSVPDRGTDTQYF
.	TRBV4-3	TRBJ1-4	TGCGCCAGCAGCCAAGAGGGGTTGGAGAAACTGTTTTTT	CASSQEGLEKLFF
.	TRBV5-1	TRBJ1-1	TGCGCCAGCAGCCCTGAAAGAGGTGTAAGGAACACTGAAGCTTTCTTT	CASSPERGVRNTEAFF
TRBD2	TRBV6-6	TRBJ2-2	TGTGCCAGCAGTTACGTAGGGACTATCAACACCGGGGAGCTGTTTTTT	CASSYVGTINTGELFF
.	TRBV9	TRBJ2-1	TGTGCCAGCAGCCCCGAAGGGGATATCTACAATGAGCAGTTCTTC	CASSPEGDIYNEQFF
TRBD1	TRBV12-5	TRBJ1-2	TGTGCTAGTGGTTTCTCCGACAGGGATTATGGCTACACCTTC	CASGFSDRDYGYTF
.	TRBV7-9	TRBJ1-1	TGTGCCAGCAGCTTAGAGGGGAACACTGAAGCTTTCTTT	CASSLEGNTEAFF
.	TRBV24-1	TRBJ1-4	TGTGCCACCAGTGATTTGAGGGTCCCCAATGAAAAACTGTTTTTT	CATSDLRVPNEKLFF
TRBD1	TRBV5-1	TRBJ2-5	TGCGCCAGCAGCTTGAGACAGGGGCAAGGAACCCAGTACTTC	CASSLRQGQGTQYF
.	TRBV11-3	TRBJ1-3	TGTGCCAGCAGCTTAGGGCGTGGAAACACCATATATTTT	CASSLGRGNTIYF
TRBD1	TRBV28	TRBJ2-7	TGTGCCAGCAGTTTTACCGGGACAGGGGGGGGTTGGGAGTACTTC	CASSFTGTGGGWEYF
.	TRBV5-5	TRBJ1-4	TGTGCCAGCAGCTTGGACAGCCCGAATGAAAAACTGTTTTTT	CASSLDSPNEKLFF
.	TRBV28	TRBJ1-5	TGTGCCAGCAGTTTCCGGTATCCCAATCAGCCCCAGCATTTT	CASSFRYPNQPQHF
.	TRBV7-2	TRBJ1-2	TGTGCCAGCAGCTTATGGCCGGTTGAAGGCTACACCTTC	CASSLWPVEGYTF
.	TRBV6-6	TRBJ1-2	TGTGCCAGCAGCCCGGGGGTCGACTACACCTTC	CASSPGVDYTF
TRBD1	TRBV6-2/TRBV6-3	TRBJ2-6	TGTGCCAGCAGTCAGACAGGGGGCGCGACTGGGGCCAACGTCCTGACTTTC	CASSQTGGATGANVLTF
TRBD2	TRBV7-9	TRBJ2-1	TGTGCCAGCAGACCGACTAGCGGAATCAACAATGAGCAGTTCTTC	CASRPTSGINNEQFF
.	TRBV7-9	TRBJ2-2	TGTGCCAGCAGGCAGGGGAGCCCCGGGGAGCTGTTTTTT	CASRQGSPGELFF
TRBD1	TRBV7-8	TRBJ1-6	TGTGCCAGCAGCTGGACAGGGTCGGGGAATTCACCCCTCCACTTT	CASSWTGSGNSPLHF
.	TRBV5-6	TRBJ2-7	TGTGCCAGCAGCGATAAACTGAGAACCTACGAGCAGTACTTC	CASSDKLRTYEQYF
TRBD1	TRBV4-2	TRBJ1-1	TGTGCCAGCAGCCAGGGGCTCGGACAGGCTAACACTGAAGCTTTCTTT	CASSQGLGQANTEAFF
TRBD1	TRBV5-1	TRBJ1-5	TGCGCCAGCAGCTCCGGACAGGGCGAACAGCCCCAGCATTTT	CASSSGQGEQPQHF
TRBD1	TRBV4-1	TRBJ1-4	TGCGCCAGCAGCCAAGATGATTCAGGGGGGAGGCGTGAAAAACTGTTTTTT	CASSQDDSGGRREKLFF
.	TRBV29-1	TRBJ2-3	TGCAGCGTTGTGGGGGGCTGGACAGGCCCTCGGGGAGATACGCAGTATTTT	CSVVGGWTGPRGDTQYF
.	TRBV29-1	TRBJ2-5	TGCAGCGGACAACAGTGGGACCAAGAGACCCAGTACTTC	CSGQQWDQETQYF
TRBD2	TRBV11-2	TRBJ2-1	TGTGCCAGCAGCTTAGGGGGACTAGTCACCTACAATGAGCAGTTCTTC	CASSLGGLVTYNEQFF
TRBD1	TRBV27	TRBJ1-2	TGTGCCAGCAGTCCCCGGACAGGGACGGTCTATGGCTACACCTTC	CASSPRTGTVYGYTF
.	TRBV29-1	TRBJ2-7	TGCAGCGTTGAGGGCAGGGCCTACGAGCAGTACTTC	CSVEGRAYEQYF
.	TRBV12-3/TRBV12-4	TRBJ2-5	TGTGCCAGCAGCCCAGGGTCCCAAGAGACCCAGTACTTC	CASSPGSQETQYF
TRBD2	TRBV7-9	TRBJ2-1	TGTGCCAGCAGCTTAGCCGGGACTAGATCCCACAATGAGCAGTTCTTC	CASSLAGTRSHNEQFF
.	TRBV3-1/TRBV3-2	TRBJ2-5	TGTGCCAGCAGCCAAGATTCGGGCATTCGAGAGACCCAGTACTTC	CASSQDSGIRETQYF
.	TRBV11-3	TRBJ2-1	TGTGCCAGCAGCTTAGACTCGGGGGTGGTCAATGAGCAGTTCTTC	CASSLDSGVVNEQFF
TRBD2	TRBV28	TRBJ2-1	TGTGCCAGCATGCTGAGCGGGGGCAATGAGCAGTTCTTC	CASMLSGGNEQFF
.	TRBV19	TRBJ2-7	TGTGCCAGTAGTACAACTGCCGGGGCCTCGGGGTACTTC	CASSTTAGASGYF
.	TRBV28	TRBJ1-2	TGTGCCAGCAGTCTACGGACAGCTAACTATGGCTACACCTTC	CASSLRTANYGYTF
TRBD1	TRBV6-5	TRBJ1-2	TGTGCCAGCAGGACAGGGGAAGAAGTCGCGTACGACACCTTC	CASRTGEEVAYDTF